This entry is about one TCR beta chain. What it recognizes is unknown. Authors' analysis steps: As immunoSEQ supplied junction-only sequences (without quality scores), filtering differed. Profiled with immunoSEQ multiplex PCR; TCRdb holds only in-frame clones, not every one. The V and J calls and clone size come from that table; D and trimming were worked out from the DNA. The sample records some 2,000,000 clones, approximately 95% being singletons. Only Caucasian adults living in Nashville, Tennessee made up the donor group. This specimen belongs to a study of shared clonotypes between healthy human individuals. The study, taken as a whole, reports: Larger estimated richness was generally seen in naive subsets than in memory subsets. Sample collection involved blood only; tissue repertoires are likely different.

This TCR was recovered from a man younger than 35 in good health. Specimen: naive CD4+ T cells sorted from blood. Subset defined: CD45RA+ positively selected.

The CDR3 DNA follows: TGTGCCAGCAGCTTGCAAGTGACTAGCGGGGGGGCCGTCACAGATACGCAGTATTTT. This codes for CASSLQVTSGGAVTDTQYF. V usage is TRBV5-4 and J usage is TRBJ2-3; 14 bases agree with TRBD2. The CDR3 is 19 amino acids. V was pared by 1 base and J by 2 bases, with 9 bases of the junction left unmatched. The germline CDR1 and CDR2 sequences are SGHNT and YYREEE (reference sequence).